This T cell receptor beta chain was recorded in a study of cytomegalovirus exposure and HLA in healthy donors. As for the study in general: Later analysis reported that the roughly 120 validation repertoires shared the platform of the approximately 620 first-cohort repertoires.

The repertoire was sequenced with immunoSEQ multiplex PCR; TCRdb's copy has only in-frame clones and lacks some. The sample shows about 160,000 clones, over 85% of them seen only once. Separation from the approximately 660-subject first cohort characterized the roughly 130-subject validation cohort, to which the donors belonged. With regard to this clone: The target antigen is unknown.

Study-wide points: Researchers reported that a few CMV-associated chains were confirmed in vitro as CMV antigen-specific.

What was sequenced was PBMCs. The TCR originated in a young woman in good health and CMV-seropositive.

Here the CDR3 reads CASSQDPPYHEQFF. DNA of the CDR3: TGTGCCAGCAGCCAAGATCCCCCCTATCATGAGCAGTTCTTC. The rearrangement joins TRBV14 to TRBJ2-1; no reliable D call. Trimming shortened V by 0 bases and J by 8 bases, and 11 bases separated the two germline ends. The CDR3 contains 14 residues. Germline V CDR1 and CDR2: SGHDN, FVKESK.